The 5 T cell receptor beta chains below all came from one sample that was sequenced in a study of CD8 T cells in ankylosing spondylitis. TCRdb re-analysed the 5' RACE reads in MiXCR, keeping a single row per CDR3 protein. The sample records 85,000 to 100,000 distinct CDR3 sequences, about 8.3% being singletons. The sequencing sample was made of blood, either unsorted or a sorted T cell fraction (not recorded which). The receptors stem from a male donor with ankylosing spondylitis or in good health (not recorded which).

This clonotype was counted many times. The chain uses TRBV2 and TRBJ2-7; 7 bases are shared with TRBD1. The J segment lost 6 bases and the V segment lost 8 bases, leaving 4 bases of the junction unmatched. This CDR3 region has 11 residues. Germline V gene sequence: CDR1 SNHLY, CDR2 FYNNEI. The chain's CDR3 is CASRGTVEQYF. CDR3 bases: TGTGCCAGCCGAGGGACAGTCGAGCAGTACTTC.

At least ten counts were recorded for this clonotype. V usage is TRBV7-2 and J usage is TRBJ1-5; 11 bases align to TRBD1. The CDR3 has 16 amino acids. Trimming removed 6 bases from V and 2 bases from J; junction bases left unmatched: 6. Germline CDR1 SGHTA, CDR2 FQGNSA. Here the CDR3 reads CASSLRTGGGNQPQHF. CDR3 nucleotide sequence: TGTGCCAGCAGTCTCAGGACAGGGGGCGGCAATCAGCCCCAGCATTTT.

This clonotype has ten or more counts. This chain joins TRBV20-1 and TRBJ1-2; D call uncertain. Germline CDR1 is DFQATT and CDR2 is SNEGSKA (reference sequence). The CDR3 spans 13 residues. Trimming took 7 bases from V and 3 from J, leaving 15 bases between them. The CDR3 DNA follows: TGCAGTGTCGCGGAGGGTCGAGACTATGGCTACACCTTC. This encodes CSVAEGRDYGYTF.

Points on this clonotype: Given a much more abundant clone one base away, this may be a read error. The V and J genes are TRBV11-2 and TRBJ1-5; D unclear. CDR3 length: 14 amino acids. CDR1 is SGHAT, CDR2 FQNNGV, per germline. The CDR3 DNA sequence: TGTGCCGGCAGCCCGGGCGGCCACAATCAGCCCCAGCATTTT. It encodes CAGSPGGHNQPQHF.

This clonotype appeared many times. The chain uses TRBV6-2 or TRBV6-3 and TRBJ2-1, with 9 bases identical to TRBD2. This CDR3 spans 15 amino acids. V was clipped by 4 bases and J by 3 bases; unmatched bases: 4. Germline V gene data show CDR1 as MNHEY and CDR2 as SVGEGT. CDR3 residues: CASSLGLAYYNEQFF. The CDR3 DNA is TGTGCCAGCAGTTTGGGACTAGCTTACTACAATGAGCAGTTCTTC.